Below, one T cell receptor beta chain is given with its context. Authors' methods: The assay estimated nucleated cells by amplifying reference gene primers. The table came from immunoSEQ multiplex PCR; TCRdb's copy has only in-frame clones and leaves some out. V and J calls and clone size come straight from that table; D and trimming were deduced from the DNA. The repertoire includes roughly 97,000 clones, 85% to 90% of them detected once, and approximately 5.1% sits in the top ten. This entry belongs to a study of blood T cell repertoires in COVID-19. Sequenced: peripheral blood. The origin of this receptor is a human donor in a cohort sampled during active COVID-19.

The CDR3 protein is CAWSLIHTEAFF. In nucleotides, the CDR3 is TGTGCCTGGAGTCTAATACACACTGAAGCTTTCTTT. The rearrangement links TRBV30 to TRBJ1-1; D remains ambiguous. This CDR3 is 12 amino acids long. V dropped 2 bases and J dropped 3 bases, with 7 bases sitting between them. In germline, CDR1 is GTSNPN, CDR2 SVGIG (reference sequence).